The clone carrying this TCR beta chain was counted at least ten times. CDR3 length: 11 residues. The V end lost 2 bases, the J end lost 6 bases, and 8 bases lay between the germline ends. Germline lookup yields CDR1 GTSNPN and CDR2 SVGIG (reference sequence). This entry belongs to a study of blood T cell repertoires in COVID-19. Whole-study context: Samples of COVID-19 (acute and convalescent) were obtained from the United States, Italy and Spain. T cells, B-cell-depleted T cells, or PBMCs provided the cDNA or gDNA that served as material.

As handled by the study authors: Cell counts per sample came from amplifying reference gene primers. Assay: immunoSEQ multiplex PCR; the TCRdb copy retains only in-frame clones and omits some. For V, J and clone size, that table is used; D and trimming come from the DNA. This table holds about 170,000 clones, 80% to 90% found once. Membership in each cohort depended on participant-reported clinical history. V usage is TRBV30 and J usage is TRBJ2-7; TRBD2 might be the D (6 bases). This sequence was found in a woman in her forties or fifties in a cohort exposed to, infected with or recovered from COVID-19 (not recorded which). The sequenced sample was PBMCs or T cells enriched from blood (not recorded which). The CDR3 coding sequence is TGTGCCTGGAGTTGGGGAGGCGAGCAGTACTTC. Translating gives CAWSWGGEQYF.